This T cell receptor beta chain was observed in a study of shared clonotypes between healthy human individuals. The study, taken as a whole, reports: Compared with clonotypes that all four donors shared, non-shared clonotypes had lower generation probabilities. Relative to memory subsets, naive subsets generally showed larger estimated richness.

This clone has just one count. Its antigen is unknown. Data came from immunoSEQ multiplex PCR; TCRdb stores just in-frame clones and leaves some out. Counted here are about 1.5 million clones, 95% to 99% occurring once; the ten biggest clones make up roughly 0.42%. All the donors were Caucasian adults who lived in Nashville, Tennessee. The trim removed 3 bases at V and 2 bases at J, leaving 13 bases unmatched. The CDR3 covers 18 residues. Looked up from germline, CDR1 is SGHRS and CDR2 is YFSETQ. The sequenced material came from naive CD4+ T cells sorted from blood. As to subset: CD45RA+ positively selected. The V call is TRBV5-1, the J call TRBJ2-7, with TRBD2 identical over 11 bases. The source of this sequence is a man aged 25 to 45 in good health. The CDR3: CASSYGTSGGGRPYEQYF. As DNA, the CDR3 is TGCGCCAGCAGCTATGGGACTAGCGGTGGGGGGCGCCCCTACGAGCAGTACTTC.